Following are 32 T cell receptor beta chains from one sample sequenced in a study of blood T cell repertoires in COVID-19. Sequencing used immunoSEQ multiplex PCR; TCRdb keeps in-frame clones, though not all of them. This table has 170,000 or so clones, almost 80% appearing once. Material for sequencing was peripheral blood. The receptor set was obtained from a woman in her seventies with acute or convalescent COVID-19.

The V gene is TRBV5-4, the J gene TRBJ2-1, with a tentative D call TRBD2 (6 bases). The CDR3 sequence is 14 residues long. Germline values: CDR1 SGHNT, CDR2 YYREEE (reference sequence). V was shortened by 3 bases and J by 8 bases, with 15 bases between the two germline ends. CDR3 bases: TGTGCCAGCAGCTCTCGACTAGTTCCTCATGAGCAGTTCTTC. It yields the protein CASSSRLVPHEQFF.

The chain combines TRBV20-1 with TRBJ1-3, with D unclear. The length of the CDR3 is 11 residues. Germline V gives CDR1 DFQATT, CDR2 SNEGSKA (reference sequence). V was shortened by 6 bases and J by 4 bases, with 7 bases between the two germline ends. The CDR3 DNA is TGCAGTGCGGAGTCGGGAAACACCATATATTTT. Amino acid sequence: CSAESGNTIYF.

Only one count was recorded for this clone. The chain recombines TRBV30 with TRBJ1-2; 7 bases match TRBD1. With V trimmed by 5 bases and J by 7 bases, 7 bases remained unmatched. Germline V gene data show CDR1 as GTSNPN and CDR2 as SVGIG (reference sequence). This CDR3 is 12 amino acids long. The CDR3 loop is CAWSTGVRGYTF. CDR3 coding DNA: TGTGCCTGGTCTACAGGGGTGCGTGGCTACACCTTC.

In nucleotides, the CDR3 is TGTGCCAGCAGCGCCAGCGGAAGCTCCTACAATGAGCAGTTCTTC. Its protein product is CASSASGSSYNEQFF. V and J are TRBV7-8 and TRBJ2-1; possibly TRBD2 for D (5 bases). The CDR3 is made up of 15 amino acids. CDR1 is SGHVS, CDR2 FQNEAQ, per germline. V was cut by 5 bases and J by 0 bases, with 11 bases left in between. The whole variable domain, filled in from reference TRBV7-8 and TRBJ2-1, reads GAGVSQSPRYKVAKRGQDVALRCDPISGHVSLFWYQQALGQGPEFLTYFQNEAQLDKSGLPSDRFFAERPEGSVSTLKIQRTQQEDSAVYLCASSASGSSYNEQFFGPGTRLTVL.

This clone occurred a few times. The J gene is TRBJ1-1, the V gene TRBV5-1; D ambiguous. V shed 0 bases and J shed 1 base, with 10 bases lying between them. The CDR3 totals 15 residues. Germline V gene lookup returns CDR1 SGHRS and CDR2 YFSETQ. The CDR3 spells CASSLDRPGNTEAFF. CDR3 bases: TGCGCCAGCAGCTTGGATCGGCCGGGGAACACTGAAGCTTTCTTT. Full variable domain (outside the CDR3, taken from reference TRBV5-1 and TRBJ1-1): KAGVTQTPRYLIKTRGQQVTLSCSPISGHRSVSWYQQTPGQGLQFLFEYFSETQRNKGNFPGRFSGRQFSNSRSEMNVSTLELGDSALYLCASSLDRPGNTEAFFGQGTRLTVV.

The V and J genes are TRBV18 and TRBJ2-5, with D perhaps matching TRBD2 (5 bases). CDR3 length: 13 amino acids. The ends were cut back, 4 bases at V and 5 bases at J, with 11 bases in the middle. The germline V gene has CDR1 KGHSH and CDR2 LQKENI. The CDR3 loop is CASSQEEGETQYF. CDR3 coding DNA: TGTGCCAGCTCACAGGAAGAGGGCGAGACCCAGTACTTC.

V is TRBV15 and J is TRBJ2-2; D gene uncertain. Trimming shortened V by 6 bases and J by 8 bases, and 19 bases separated the two germline ends. The CDR3 has 15 residues. Germline V gene sequence: CDR1 LNHNV, CDR2 YYDKDF (reference sequence). The CDR3 DNA reads TGTGCCACCAGGCCCGGGTTCTCCAGCACGGGGGAGCTGTTTTTT. Its translation is CATRPGFSSTGELFF.

The chain combines TRBV5-1 with TRBJ1-6; possibly TRBD1 for D (6 bases). This CDR3 spans 16 amino acids. Trimming took off 4 bases at V and 0 bases at J, with 11 bases between the two ends. Germline lookup yields CDR1 SGHRS and CDR2 YFSETQ. The CDR3 DNA sequence: TGCGCCAGCAGCCTACAGGGAGACTCCTATAATTCACCCCTCCACTTT. Amino acid sequence: CASSLQGDSYNSPLHF.

The chain combines TRBV18 with TRBJ2-2; TRBD2 is a possible D gene (6 bases). Per germline, CDR1 KGHSH and CDR2 LQKENI. V shed 2 bases and J shed 2 bases, with 9 bases lying between them. The CDR3 has 15 residues. The CDR3 is CASSPVGGNTGELFF. Written as DNA, the CDR3 is TGTGCCAGCTCACCAGTGGGAGGAAACACCGGGGAGCTGTTTTTT.

The V and J genes are TRBV3-1 (or the pseudogene TRBV3-2) and TRBJ1-1, with D unclear. CDR3 length: 13 amino acids. The V and J ends lost 2 bases and 1 base respectively, with 5 bases between them. Per the germline V gene, CDR1 is LGHDT and CDR2 is YNNKEL (reference sequence). The CDR3 nucleotides are TGTGCCAGCAGCCAAAACAGGAACACTGAAGCTTTCTTT. It specifies CASSQNRNTEAFF.

The CDR3 nucleotides are TGTGCCAGTAGTTCCTTAGCGGACCTTAACACCGGGGAGCTGTTTTTT. Its protein product is CASSSLADLNTGELFF. The genes are TRBV19 and TRBJ2-2; D might be TRBD2 (6 bases). CDR1 LNHDA and CDR2 SQIVND come from the germline V gene (reference sequence). Deletions cut 5 bases from V and 2 bases from J, with 15 bases between. This CDR3 is 16 amino acids long.

The chain joins TRBV7-8 to TRBJ2-2; perhaps TRBD2 as D (6 bases). From germline, CDR1 is SGHVS and CDR2 FQNEAQ. Deletions cut 5 bases from V and 5 bases from J, with 15 bases between. The CDR3 has 15 amino acids. CDR3 coding DNA: TGTGCCAGCAGCCTTGCTAGCGAAGGGACCGGGGAGCTGTTTTTT. Protein sequence: CASSLASEGTGELFF.

This clone was found a few times. This chain connects TRBV7-2 to TRBJ2-3; D perhaps matches TRBD1 (6 bases). Germline lookup yields CDR1 SGHTA and CDR2 FQGNSA. Trimming cost V 5 bases and J 5 bases, with 14 bases left between them. The CDR3 is made up of 14 amino acids. CDR3 amino acids: CASSKGGVLDTQYF. The CDR3 region has the DNA TGTGCCAGCAGCAAAGGGGGAGTGCTAGATACGCAGTATTTT.

V and J are TRBV25-1 and TRBJ1-2, with TRBD1 as a possible D gene (5 bases). The ends were cut back, 4 bases at V and 2 bases at J, with 11 bases in the middle. This CDR3 spans 14 amino acids. Germline assignment: CDR1 MGHDK and CDR2 SYGVNS. The CDR3 sequence: CASSGLGGNYGYTF. CDR3 sequence (DNA): TGTGCCAGCAGTGGGTTGGGGGGGAACTATGGCTACACCTTC.

This clone was detected once. The chain has TRBV10-3 and TRBJ2-5; maybe TRBD2 (6 bases). Germline loops: CDR1 ENHRY, CDR2 SYGVKD. The CDR3 runs to 13 residues. Deletions cut 3 bases from V and 3 bases from J, with 8 bases between. The CDR3 DNA is TGTGCCATCAGTGATGGAGGGAAAGAGACCCAGTACTTC. This gives the protein CAISDGGKETQYF.

This clone was counted a few times. The CDR3 spells CASSPGQVGNEQFF. Written as DNA, the CDR3 is TGCGCCAGCAGCCCCGGCCAGGTTGGGAATGAGCAGTTCTTC. V and J are TRBV4-1 and TRBJ2-1; D not certain. The CDR3 runs 14 residues. Germline-derived CDR1 and CDR2 are MGHRA and YSYEKL. Trimming took off 4 bases at V and 7 bases at J, with 14 bases between the two ends.

The chain recombines TRBV9 with TRBJ2-2; unclear D gene. This CDR3 comprises 14 residues. The V gene's germline CDR1 is SGDLS and CDR2 YYNGEE. V lost 0 bases, J lost 3 bases, and 6 bases lay in between. CDR3 protein: CASSVGSYTGELFF. In DNA form, the CDR3 reads TGTGCCAGCAGCGTAGGGAGTTACACCGGGGAGCTGTTTTTT.

This chain joins TRBV3-1 (or the pseudogene TRBV3-2) and TRBJ1-6; unclear D gene. The germline V and J ends were trimmed by 2 bases and 10 bases, with 12 bases remaining between them. The CDR3 length is 14 residues. The germline V gene encodes CDR1 LGHDT and CDR2 YNNKEL (reference sequence). The DNA for the CDR3 is TGTGCCAGCAGCCAAAACACCCCGGAGTCACCCCTCCACTTT. It yields the protein CASSQNTPESPLHF.

CDR3 sequence (DNA): TGTGCCTGGAGTGTACACCGTGACAATGAGCAGTTCTTC. This sequence encodes CAWSVHRDNEQFF. The V and J genes are TRBV30 and TRBJ2-1; D not resolved. The CDR3 runs to 13 residues. Germline loops: CDR1 GTSNPN, CDR2 SVGIG (reference sequence). Trimming cost V 0 bases and J 5 bases, with 8 bases left between them.

The gene calls are TRBV19 and TRBJ2-7; 9 bases fit TRBD2. The CDR3 spans 15 residues. Losses at the gene ends were 1 base for V and 2 bases for J; bases not matched to a gene: 3. The germline V gene encodes CDR1 LNHDA and CDR2 SQIVND (reference sequence). This CDR3 is CASSIGLAATYEQYF. DNA of the CDR3: TGTGCCAGTAGTATAGGACTAGCGGCCACCTACGAGCAGTACTTC.

The CDR3 here is CASSPEYGYTF. Here the CDR3 DNA reads TGTGCCAGCTCACCAGAGTATGGCTACACCTTC. The rearrangement uses TRBV18 and TRBJ1-2; no definite D call. Germline V gene data show CDR1 as KGHSH and CDR2 as LQKENI. The CDR3 has 11 amino acids. Trimming took 2 bases from V and 5 from J, leaving 3 bases between them.

This clone appeared once. This rearrangement joins TRBV3-1 (or the pseudogene TRBV3-2) to TRBJ2-5, with 11 bases lining up with TRBD2. This CDR3 comprises 18 residues. Per the germline V gene, CDR1 is LGHDT and CDR2 is YNNKEL (reference sequence). The V gene end was trimmed by 1 base and the J gene end by 4 bases; junction bases not matched to a gene: 11. Here the CDR3 DNA reads TGTGCCAGCAGCCAAGGACTTCGGCTAGCGGGAGGCGGAGAGACCCAGTACTTC. This sequence encodes CASSQGLRLAGGGETQYF.

This clone was recorded a few times. The chain carries TRBV5-5 and TRBJ1-1, with D hard to call. CDR1 is SGHKS, CDR2 YYEKEE, per germline (reference sequence). The CDR3 extends over 13 amino acids. V lost 3 bases and J lost 4, with 10 bases in between. Here the CDR3 reads CASSSRASTEAFF. In DNA, the CDR3 is TGTGCCAGCAGCTCGCGGGCCAGCACTGAAGCTTTCTTT.

The chain combines TRBV6-5 with TRBJ1-1; the match to TRBD1 covers 10 bases. The CDR3 extends over 15 amino acids. J lost 4 bases, V lost 2 bases, and 4 bases had no gene match. Germline V gives CDR1 MNHEY, CDR2 SVGAGI. In DNA form, the CDR3 reads TGTGCCAGCAGTTACATAAGGACAGGGGGCACTGAAGCTTTCTTT. This sequence encodes CASSYIRTGGTEAFF.

V and J are TRBV2 and TRBJ2-7; the D gene is possibly TRBD2 (5 bases). The CDR3 spans 15 residues. Trimming took 4 bases from V and 3 from J, leaving 16 bases between them. Germline V gene data show CDR1 as SNHLY and CDR2 as FYNNEI. DNA of the CDR3: TGTGCCAGCAGTGCAGAACTAGTTCACCTCTACGAGCAGTACTTC. Residues: CASSAELVHLYEQYF.

V gene TRBV5-1 combines with J gene TRBJ2-5; the D gene is possibly TRBD2 (7 bases). The CDR3 length is 15 residues. Germline V CDR1 and CDR2: SGHRS, YFSETQ. Trimming took off 2 bases at V and 1 base at J, with 12 bases between the two ends. The CDR3 sequence: CASSFHGGPQETQYF. The CDR3 DNA reads as TGCGCCAGCAGCTTCCACGGGGGGCCCCAAGAGACCCAGTACTTC.

A few counts support this clone. The chain couples TRBV3-1 (or the pseudogene TRBV3-2) to TRBJ1-6, with a tentative D call TRBD1 (5 bases). Germline assignment: CDR1 LGHDT and CDR2 YNNKEL (reference sequence). Trimming shortened V by 2 bases and J by 3 bases, and 11 bases separated the two germline ends. This CDR3 is built from 16 residues. As DNA, the CDR3 is TGTGCCAGCAGCCAAAGACAGACACTCTATAATTCACCCCTCCACTTT. It encodes CASSQRQTLYNSPLHF.

As DNA, the CDR3 is TGTGCCAGCAGTGAAGCCACTAGTCTTACCGGGGAGCTGTTTTTT. Protein product: CASSEATSLTGELFF. The chain carries TRBV6-1 and TRBJ2-2, with D maybe TRBD2 (5 bases). The CDR3 extends over 15 amino acids. Per germline, CDR1 MNHNS and CDR2 SASEGT. V was shortened by 0 bases and J by 5 bases, with 10 bases between the two germline ends.

V and J are TRBV24-1 and TRBJ2-1; D gene unclear. V was pared by 5 bases and J by 10 bases, with 8 bases between. Germline V CDR1 and CDR2: KGHDR, SFDVKD. The CDR3 loop spans 11 amino acids. CDR3 protein: CATSGPREQFF. Written as DNA, the CDR3 is TGTGCCACCAGTGGCCCCCGGGAGCAGTTCTTC.

The genes are TRBV5-1 and TRBJ1-3; the D is unclear. The CDR3 is 16 residues long. V lost 0 bases and J lost 1, with 11 bases in between. Germline-derived CDR1 and CDR2 are SGHRS and YFSETQ. The DNA for the CDR3 is TGCGCCAGCAGCTTGGCCGGAGGCGGATCTGGAAACACCATATATTTT. This translates into CASSLAGGGSGNTIYF.

The V call is TRBV4-1, the J call TRBJ1-1, with no clear D. The V end lost 0 bases, the J end lost 0 bases, and 8 bases lay between the germline ends. The CDR3 consists of 15 residues. CDR1 is MGHRA, CDR2 YSYEKL, per germline. This chain's CDR3 is CASSQEYSLNTEAFF. CDR3 nucleotides: TGCGCCAGCAGCCAAGAGTACAGCCTGAACACTGAAGCTTTCTTT.

The chain is built from TRBV19 and TRBJ1-1; D ambiguous. The V gene's germline CDR1 is LNHDA and CDR2 SQIVND (reference sequence). The CDR3 has 11 amino acids. With 9 bases removed from V and 1 base from J, the gap between germline ends came to 6 bases. The CDR3 DNA reads TGTGCCAGCCTGGCGAACACTGAAGCTTTCTTT. The encoded protein is CASLANTEAFF.